These 27 T cell receptor beta chains were sequenced from one sample in a study of T cells after yellow fever vaccination. TCRdb recomputed calls from the 5' RACE reads with MiXCR, one row per CDR3 protein. The repertoire includes about 630,000 distinct CDR3 sequences, 9% to 15% of them detected once, and about 16% sits in the top ten. The specimen comprised PBMCs, sampled on the day of the yellow fever booster vaccination. The origin of the receptors is a man aged 25 to 40 who received the YFV17D yellow fever vaccine.

This clonotype has only one observation. The chain recombines TRBV18 with TRBJ2-7, with D perhaps matching TRBD1 or TRBD2 (5 bases each). This CDR3 contains 14 residues. V shed 5 bases and J shed 2 bases, with 13 bases lying between them. The germline V gene has CDR1 KGHSH and CDR2 LQKENI. Here the CDR3 reads CASSTGTGPYEQYF. The CDR3, as DNA: TGTGCCAGCTCAACCGGGACGGGACCCTACGAGCAGTACTTC.

This clonotype was seen a handful of times. This chain uses TRBV29-1 with TRBJ2-1, with a possible D match to TRBD2 (6 bases). The CDR3 spans 14 residues. Trimming took 1 base from V and 7 from J, leaving 14 bases between them. In germline, CDR1 is SQVTM, CDR2 ANQGSEA. CDR3 sequence reads: CSVEAREWGNEQFF. The CDR3 DNA sequence: TGCAGCGTTGAAGCTCGGGAGTGGGGGAATGAGCAGTTCTTC.

This rearrangement joins TRBV25-1 to TRBJ2-1; 7 nucleotides line up with TRBD2. Germline CDR1 is MGHDK and CDR2 is SYGVNS. V gave up 6 bases and J gave up 3 bases; unmatched junction bases: 8. This CDR3 contains 15 residues. For the CDR3, the DNA is TGTGCCAGCAGCTCCCGGGGCGGGAGCTACAATGAGCAGTTCTTC. Protein: CASSSRGGSYNEQFF. Full variable domain (rest looked up from reference TRBV25-1 and TRBJ2-1): EADIYQTPRYLVIGTGKKITLECSQTMGHDKMYWYQQDPGMELHLIHYSYGVNSTEKGDLSSESTVSRIRTEHFPLTLESARPSHTSQYLCASSSRGGSYNEQFFGPGTRLTVL.

In this sample, this clonotype turned up once. This chain's CDR3 is CASTTTSSYEQYF. CDR3 sequence (DNA): TGTGCCAGCACCACAACTAGCTCCTACGAGCAGTACTTC. The V call is TRBV6-6, the J call TRBJ2-7; D perhaps matches TRBD2 (5 bases). This CDR3 contains 13 residues. Trimming removed 7 bases at V and 0 bases at J, with 10 bases between. Germline V lookup: CDR1 MNHNY, CDR2 SVGAGI (reference sequence).

This clonotype was detected only a few times. V usage is TRBV24-1 and J usage is TRBJ2-1, with 16 bases lining up with TRBD2. CDR1 and CDR2 from the germline V gene are KGHDR and SFDVKD. Unmatched junction bases numbered 11, after V lost 2 bases and J lost 5 bases. The CDR3 totals 20 residues. Here the CDR3 DNA reads TGTGCCACCAGTGATTCGTTGGGACTAGCGGGAGGGCCGCTCGACAATGAGCAGTTCTTC. As protein: CATSDSLGLAGGPLDNEQFF.

This clonotype was seen a few times. The chain links TRBV5-1 to TRBJ2-6; 7 bases map to TRBD1. Germline V lookup: CDR1 SGHRS, CDR2 YFSETQ. The CDR3 totals 16 residues. V shed 3 bases and J 4 bases; nucleotides not matched to a gene: 7. The CDR3: CASSSGQVSGANVLTF. The CDR3 DNA sequence: TGCGCCAGCAGCTCTGGACAGGTGTCCGGGGCCAACGTCCTGACTTTC. Using reference TRBV5-1 and TRBJ2-6 for the parts outside the CDR3, the full variable domain is KAGVTQTPRYLIKTRGQQVTLSCSPISGHRSVSWYQQTPGQGLQFLFEYFSETQRNKGNFPGRFSGRQFSNSRSEMNVSTLELGDSALYLCASSSGQVSGANVLTFGAGSRLTVL.

There are a few counts of this clonotype. The chain has TRBV28 and TRBJ2-2, with TRBD1 matching 7 bases. The germline V gene encodes CDR1 MDHEN and CDR2 SYDVKM. Trimming cost V 10 bases and J 1 base; bases outside gene matches: 3. The CDR3 length is 13 residues. The CDR3 reads CAITGVNTGELFF. The CDR3 DNA reads TGTGCCATTACAGGGGTGAACACCGGGGAGCTGTTTTTT.

The chain uses TRBV7-6 and TRBJ2-7, with unresolved D. Germline CDR1 SGHVS, CDR2 FNYEAQ. V shed 1 base and J shed 6 bases, with 16 bases lying between them. CDR3 length equals 15 residues. This chain's CDR3 is CASSLEVGPILEQYF. The CDR3 DNA is TGTGCCAGCAGCTTAGAGGTGGGCCCGATTCTCGAGCAGTACTTC. The full variable domain, completed using reference TRBV7-6 and TRBJ2-7, is GAGVSQSPRYKVTKRGQDVALRCDPISGHVSLYWYRQALGQGPEFLTYFNYEAQQDKSGLPNDRFSAERPEGSISTLTIQRTEQRDSAMYRCASSLEVGPILEQYFGPGTRLTVT.

A few counts support this clonotype. The chain uses TRBV28 and TRBJ2-1; the D gene is possibly TRBD2 (5 bases). The ends were cut back, 6 bases at V and 4 bases at J, with 16 bases in the middle. Germline-derived CDR1 and CDR2 are MDHEN and SYDVKM. This CDR3 contains 15 residues. The CDR3 region is CASRPGAVSYNEQFF. CDR3 in DNA: TGTGCCAGCAGGCCCGGAGCGGTATCTTACAATGAGCAGTTCTTC.

This clonotype was counted only a few times. The chain employs TRBV7-2 and TRBJ2-7; D remains unclear. The V gene's germline CDR1 is SGHTA and CDR2 FQGNSA. The CDR3 is 13 residues long. V gave up 1 base and J gave up 6 bases, with 10 bases separating them. CDR3 bases: TGTGCCAGCAGCTTAGACCTCAGCACCGAGCAGTACTTC. Protein sequence: CASSLDLSTEQYF.

This clonotype was picked up a small number of times. The chain combines TRBV20-1 with TRBJ2-1, with D perhaps matching TRBD2 (5 bases). Germline CDR1 reads DFQATT; CDR2 reads SNEGSKA (reference sequence). Between the trimmed V and J ends, which lost 3 bases and 10 bases, there was a span of 19 bases. The CDR3 sequence is 14 residues long. CDR3 residues: CSARLTLREREQFF. CDR3 nucleotide sequence: TGCAGTGCTAGGTTGACGCTCCGTGAGCGGGAGCAGTTCTTC.

This clonotype has more than one count but fewer than ten. The chain links TRBV28 to TRBJ2-2, with 10 bases aligning to TRBD2. Germline values: CDR1 MDHEN, CDR2 SYDVKM. Trimming took 8 bases from V and 5 from J; bases not matched to a gene: 11. The CDR3 sequence is 16 residues long. CDR3 sequence (DNA): TGTGCCAGCCACCCGCTAGCGGGAGTCGATACCGGGGAGCTGTTTTTT. Translated, it gives CASHPLAGVDTGELFF.

This clonotype has more than one count but fewer than ten. V usage is TRBV4-3 and J usage is TRBJ2-3; D unclear. The length of the CDR3 is 14 residues. V was trimmed by 4 bases and J by 5 bases, leaving 13 bases between them. CDR1 LGHNA and CDR2 YSLEER come from the germline V gene. In DNA, the CDR3 is TGCGCCAGCAGCCCCCATCACACCTTAGATACGCAGTATTTT. Protein: CASSPHHTLDTQYF.

A word on this clonotype: This may arise from a read error, as a much more abundant clone is one base away. The chain is built from TRBV29-1 and TRBJ2-7, with TRBD1 as a possible D gene (6 bases). This CDR3 is built from 16 residues. V lost 4 bases, J lost 5 bases, and 24 bases lay in between. Germline lookup yields CDR1 SQVTM and CDR2 ANQGSEA. The DNA of the CDR3 is TGCAGCGTTGCCCTGCCTCCAGGGGCTACGTCGAACGAGCAGTACTTC. Its protein product is CSVALPPGATSNEQYF.

This clonotype was seen more than once but under ten times. The chain is built from TRBV12-3 or TRBV12-4 and TRBJ1-5; no reliable D call. CDR3 length: 14 amino acids. Trimming left V 3 bases short and J 4 bases short, with 10 bases between. The chain's CDR3 is CASSFTVPNQPQHF. The CDR3, as DNA: TGTGCCAGCAGTTTTACCGTTCCTAATCAGCCCCAGCATTTT.

The chain links TRBV7-2 to TRBJ1-2; D gene unclear. Germline V lookup: CDR1 SGHTA, CDR2 FQGNSA. The CDR3 spans 13 residues. Trimming cost V 4 bases and J 2 bases, with 8 bases left between them. CDR3 bases: TGTGCCAGCAGCTCGAGGGAAAACTATGGCTACACCTTC. It encodes CASSSRENYGYTF.

The chain couples TRBV29-1 to TRBJ1-5; 7 nucleotides agree with TRBD1. This CDR3 has 14 amino acids. Germline CDR1 is SQVTM and CDR2 is ANQGSEA. V dropped 4 bases and J dropped 1; count of bases not matched to a gene: 4. DNA of the CDR3: TGCAGCGTTGCCGACAGGGCCAGCAATCAGCCCCAGCATTTT. Translation: CSVADRASNQPQHF.

This clonotype occurred a few times. This chain connects TRBV3-1 to TRBJ1-2, with a possible D match to TRBD1 (5 bases). V lost 4 bases, J lost 7 bases, and 19 bases lay in between. Germline-derived CDR1 and CDR2 are LGHDT and YNNKEL (reference sequence). CDR3 length equals 15 residues. The CDR3 DNA follows: TGTGCCAGCAGCCCGGCCGGTGTAGGGGATGGTGGCTACACCTTC. Amino acid sequence: CASSPAGVGDGGYTF.

This clonotype was detected a few times. The genes are TRBV11-2 and TRBJ2-4; 10 nucleotides line up with TRBD1. With V trimmed by 1 base and J by 2 bases, 2 bases remained unmatched. Germline CDR1 and CDR2: SGHAT and FQNNGV. The CDR3 spans 16 residues. The CDR3 DNA reads as TGTGCCAGCAGCTTAGGGGACAGGGGAACCAAAAACATTCAGTACTTC. Translation gives CASSLGDRGTKNIQYF.

This clonotype was counted between two and nine times. The CDR3 here is CASRNGDRGQTQYF. DNA of the CDR3: TGTGCCAGCAGAAACGGCGACAGGGGGCAGACCCAGTACTTC. The chain combines TRBV12-3 or TRBV12-4 with TRBJ2-5, with 10 bases identical to TRBD1. The CDR3 contains 14 residues. J lost 6 bases, V lost 6 bases, and 7 bases had no gene match.

This clonotype was recorded a few times. The J gene is TRBJ2-2, the V gene TRBV29-1; TRBD1 is a possible D gene (6 bases). Germline assignment: CDR1 SQVTM and CDR2 ANQGSEA. V was clipped by 5 bases and J by 4 bases, with 14 bases between them. The CDR3 extends over 14 amino acids. DNA for the CDR3: TGCAGCGTTAAACAAGTACAGGGCACCGGGGAGCTGTTTTTT. It encodes CSVKQVQGTGELFF.

This clonotype has a handful of counts. The genes are TRBV4-2 and TRBJ2-4; 8 positions match TRBD2. Germline V gives CDR1 LGHNA, CDR2 YNFKEQ. This CDR3 region has 16 residues. V dropped 1 base and J dropped 1; count of bases not matched to a gene: 3. The CDR3 loop is CASSQVAGLAKNIQYF. CDR3 coding DNA: TGTGCCAGCAGCCAAGTAGCGGGGCTGGCCAAAAACATTCAGTACTTC.

The chain combines TRBV6-6 with TRBJ2-2, with a tentative D call TRBD2 (6 bases). The germline V gene encodes CDR1 MNHNY and CDR2 SVGAGI (reference sequence). CDR3 length: 13 amino acids. V dropped 10 bases and J dropped 6 bases, with 15 bases sitting between them. DNA of the CDR3: TGTGCCACCCGCGGGGTTTACGCCGGGGAGCTGTTTTTT. It codes for CATRGVYAGELFF.

This clonotype was picked up a small number of times. The chain employs TRBV27 and TRBJ2-2; D ambiguous. The CDR3 covers 12 residues. CDR1 and CDR2 (germline): MNHEY, SMNVEV (reference sequence). V was trimmed by 9 bases and J by 4 bases, leaving 9 bases between them. CDR3 in DNA: TGTGCCAGGCCTAGGAGCACCGGGGAGCTGTTTTTT. Its protein is CARPRSTGELFF.

V gene TRBV20-1 combines with J gene TRBJ2-3; no definite D call. The germline V gene has CDR1 DFQATT and CDR2 SNEGSKA (reference sequence). CDR3 length: 11 residues. CDR3 nucleotides: TGCGGCCAGACTAGCACAGATACGCAGTATTTT. It codes for CGQTSTDTQYF.

The rearrangement joins TRBV21-1 to TRBJ2-1; the table names TRBD2, a call not compared with the DNA. TRBV21-1 is noted as a pseudogene. The CDR3 runs to 15 residues. Here the CDR3 reads CASSTTPPGNNEQFF. In DNA form, the CDR3 reads TGTGCCAGCAGCACGACCCCTCCGGGGAACAATGAGCAGTTCTTC.

The sample holds a few counts of this clonotype. V and J are TRBV5-6 and TRBJ2-7, with D perhaps TRBD1 or TRBD2 (5 bases each). V gave up 3 bases and J gave up 0 bases, with 13 bases separating them. The CDR3 has 15 residues. Germline lookup yields CDR1 SGHDT and CDR2 YYEEEE. The DNA of the CDR3 is TGTGCCAGCAGCTCCGAGGGACCGCACTCCTACGAGCAGTACTTC. It specifies CASSSEGPHSYEQYF.